This T cell receptor (beta chain) was obtained from a study of blood T cell repertoires in COVID-19. Study information: Sample material is recorded as cDNA or gDNA derived from T cells, B-cell-depleted T cells, or PBMCs.

Germline CDR1 and CDR2: MGHRA and YSYEKL. V shed 1 base and J 0 bases; nucleotides not matched to a gene: 3. The CDR3 runs 17 residues. Original handling: Estimates of nucleated cell counts were drawn from the amplification of reference gene primers. Assay used: immunoSEQ multiplex PCR; TCRdb lists only in-frame clones, some missing. The DNA gave D and trimming, while V, J and clone size come from that table. Of 95,000 to 100,000 clones listed, approximately 84% are singletons. The sequencing sample was made of peripheral blood. The clonotype was recovered from a woman aged 60-75 years with acute or convalescent COVID-19. The chain has TRBV4-1 and TRBJ1-5; 10 nucleotides line up with TRBD1. Here the CDR3 reads CASSQGDRGDSNQPQHF. The DNA for the CDR3 is TGCGCCAGCAGCCAAGGGGACAGGGGTGATAGCAATCAGCCCCAGCATTTT.